These 15 T cell receptor beta chains share one sample of origin, sequenced in a study of blood T cells in healthy people across ages. Combining a sample-barcoded 5' primer with a J-beta primer mix, a second PCR ran for 7 to 11 cycles. TCRdb reprocessed the 5' RACE reads with MiXCR, giving one entry per CDR3 protein. The data contain some 1.5 million distinct CDR3 sequences, approximately 30% of them singletons. The sequenced sample consisted of blood. The receptors were gathered from a woman aged 30 to 39 in good health.

V usage is TRBV18 and J usage is TRBJ1-5, with no clear D. This CDR3 is built from 15 residues. V was pared by 2 bases and J by 2 bases, with 10 bases between. Germline V gene data show CDR1 as KGHSH and CDR2 as LQKENI. DNA for the CDR3: TGTGCCAGCTCACCAGAGGGAATGGGCAATCAGCCCCAGCATTTT. It yields the protein CASSPEGMGNQPQHF.

The sample holds many counts of this clonotype. The chain is built from TRBV10-3 and TRBJ2-7; D uncertain. Germline CDR1 is ENHRY and CDR2 is SYGVKD. V lost 3 bases, J lost 3 bases, and 12 bases lay in between. CDR3 length equals 14 residues. The CDR3 bases are TGTGCCATCAGTGATCGGAAAGCAGACTACGAGCAGTACTTC. Translating it yields CAISDRKADYEQYF.

With regard to this clonotype: One junction end disagrees with the germline gene, perhaps due to a read error. The chain combines TRBV15 with TRBJ2-1, with D perhaps TRBD2 (5 bases). The germline V gene has CDR1 LNHNV and CDR2 YYDKDF (reference sequence). This CDR3 contains 16 residues. CDR3 sequence: CATSSPRATIYNEQFF. The CDR3 nucleotides are TGCGCCACCAGCAGTCCTCGGGCGACTATCTACAATGAGCAGTTCTTC.

V gene TRBV7-6 combines with J gene TRBJ2-5, with D perhaps TRBD2 (7 bases). The CDR3 contains 14 residues. Germline values: CDR1 SGHVS, CDR2 FNYEAQ. Deletions cut 6 bases from V and 11 bases from J, with 22 bases between. In DNA form, the CDR3 reads TGTGCCAGCAGGTTGGGCGGGGGCACCAATGAGCAGTACTTC. Translation gives CASRLGGGTNEQYF.

The V and J genes are TRBV7-9 and TRBJ2-1; 8 positions match TRBD2. The CDR3 runs to 16 residues. V dropped 5 bases and J dropped 3; count of bases not matched to a gene: 9. Germline CDR1 SEHNR, CDR2 FQNEAQ (reference sequence). This CDR3 reads CASSGHGGGLYNEQFF. The CDR3 DNA reads as TGTGCCAGCAGCGGTCACGGGGGGGGCCTCTACAATGAGCAGTTCTTC. Full variable domain (missing parts from reference TRBV7-9 and TRBJ2-1): DTGVSQNPRHKITKRGQNVTFRCDPISEHNRLYWYRQTLGQGPEFLTYFQNEAQLEKSRLLSDRFSAERPKGSFSTLEIQRTEQGDSAMYLCASSGHGGGLYNEQFFGPGTRLTVL.

The chain combines TRBV10-2 with TRBJ2-5; D remains ambiguous. The CDR3 is 13 amino acids. Trimming left V 2 bases short and J 4 bases short, with 8 bases between. CDR1 WSHSY and CDR2 SAAADI come from the germline V gene. The CDR3 loop reads CASSERNGETQYF. As DNA, the CDR3 is TGCGCCAGCAGTGAGAGGAATGGAGAGACCCAGTACTTC.

This clonotype appeared many times. This chain connects TRBV29-1 to TRBJ1-2; 7 bases fit TRBD1. Germline V gene data show CDR1 as SQVTM and CDR2 as ANQGSEA. CDR3 size: 14 residues. With 4 bases clipped from V and 2 bases from J, the junction kept 7 bases outside the gene matches. The CDR3 DNA reads as TGCAGCGTTGTCGGGCAGACAGGGAACTATGGCTACACCTTC. Translated, it gives CSVVGQTGNYGYTF.

The chain couples TRBV19 to TRBJ1-2; a weak D match, TRBD1 (5 bases). Germline lookup yields CDR1 LNHDA and CDR2 SQIVND (reference sequence). Trimming removed 7 bases from V and 8 bases from J, with 11 bases in between. This CDR3 has 11 amino acids. The CDR3 protein is CASTMGVGYTF. CDR3 DNA: TGTGCCAGTACCATGGGGGTAGGCTACACCTTC.

This clonotype was seen a handful of times. The J gene is TRBJ1-4, the V gene TRBV7-9, with 9 bases matching TRBD1. V gave up 0 bases and J gave up 7 bases; unmatched junction bases: 12. Germline-derived CDR1 and CDR2 are SEHNR and FQNEAQ (reference sequence). CDR3 length: 18 amino acids. In DNA, the CDR3 is TGTGCCAGCAGCTTAGCGCTGAGTAGGGACAGGGAACGTGAAAAACTGTTTTTT. It specifies CASSLALSRDREREKLFF. Based on the CDR3 plus reference TRBV7-9 and TRBJ1-4, the full variable domain is DTGVSQNPRHKITKRGQNVTFRCDPISEHNRLYWYRQTLGQGPEFLTYFQNEAQLEKSRLLSDRFSAERPKGSFSTLEIQRTEQGDSAMYLCASSLALSRDREREKLFFGSGTQLSVL.

The rearrangement links TRBV20-1 to TRBJ2-5, with no clear D. The germline gives CDR1 DFQATT, CDR2 SNEGSKA (reference sequence). Trimming removed 5 bases at V and 2 bases at J, with 12 bases between. The CDR3 consists of 13 residues. CDR3: CSACTEIQETQYF. The CDR3 nucleotides are TGCAGTGCTTGCACTGAGATACAAGAGACCCAGTACTTC.

This clonotype has just a few counts. The V call is TRBV7-2, the J call TRBJ2-7; D is undetermined. The DNA end is a closer match to TRBJ2-5, so the J assignment may be wrong. Germline V gene data show CDR1 as SGHTA and CDR2 as FQGNSA. The CDR3 covers 15 residues. CDR3 in DNA: TGTGCCAGCAGCTTACGGATTAGCAAGGATGAGACCCAGTACTTC. Translation: CASSLRISKDETQYF.

This clonotype was found a few times. An end of the junction differs from the germline gene, which may be a read error. The rearrangement joins TRBV11-2 to TRBJ2-4; TRBD2 matches 13 bases. This CDR3 has 16 residues. Per the germline V gene, CDR1 is SGHAT and CDR2 is FQNNGV. The CDR3 nucleotides read TGTGCCAGCAGCTCTGGACTAGCGGGAGCCCAAAACATTCAGTACTTC. The encoded protein is CASSSGLAGAQNIQYF.

The sample holds one count of this clonotype. V usage is TRBV5-1 and J usage is TRBJ2-7; TRBD1 might be the D (6 bases). V dropped 6 bases and J dropped 3 bases, with 19 bases sitting between them. Germline assignment: CDR1 SGHRS and CDR2 YFSETQ. The CDR3 runs 15 residues. The CDR3, as DNA: TGCGCCAGCAACGCGGCCGGCACAGGGAGCTACGAGCAGTACTTC. Translating gives CASNAAGTGSYEQYF.

The gene calls are TRBV2 and TRBJ1-2; D ambiguous. Trimming removed 7 bases at V and 4 bases at J, with 10 bases between. The germline V gene has CDR1 SNHLY and CDR2 FYNNEI. The CDR3 is 12 amino acids. The CDR3 nucleotides are TGTGCCAGCATGCGGCAGAGCTATGGCTACACCTTC. Its protein product is CASMRQSYGYTF.

This clonotype was seen only a few times. The chain uses TRBV6-5 and TRBJ1-2, with 9 positions matching TRBD1. J lost 6 bases, V lost 5 bases, and 4 bases had no gene match. Germline V gene lookup returns CDR1 MNHEY and CDR2 SVGAGI. CDR3 length equals 13 residues. CDR3 in amino acids: CASSRTGEDGYTF. The DNA of the CDR3 is TGTGCCAGCAGTAGGACAGGGGAAGATGGCTACACCTTC.